The 22 T cell receptor beta chains presented below share a single source sample, sequenced in a study of beta chain features in type 1 diabetes. Since all of the isolated RNA was reverse transcribed, expressed TCRB transcripts were what got sequenced. The repertoire was sequenced with immunoSEQ multiplex PCR; TCRdb's copy has only in-frame clones and lacks some. Among roughly 450,000 clones listed, 9.5% to 12% were seen once. Sequencing was performed on naive CD4+ T cells from blood. These receptors originate from a young woman in good health.

This clone has just a few counts. The chain carries TRBV7-2 and TRBJ2-1, with D unclear. This CDR3 spans 15 amino acids. Between the trimmed V and J ends, which lost 4 bases and 4 bases, there was a span of 14 bases. Germline assignment: CDR1 SGHTA and CDR2 FQGNSA. The CDR3 region has the DNA TGTGCCAGCAGCTCCACATCCCGGAGTTACAATGAGCAGTTCTTC. Its translation: CASSSTSRSYNEQFF.

This clone was counted a few times. This chain joins TRBV7-6 and TRBJ1-5, with 7 bases matching TRBD1. V dropped 1 base and J dropped 5; count of bases not matched to a gene: 5. This CDR3 is 15 amino acids long. Germline assignment: CDR1 SGHVS and CDR2 FNYEAQ. The CDR3 here is CASSLGDSPHQPQHF. DNA for the CDR3: TGTGCCAGCAGCTTAGGGGACAGTCCACATCAGCCCCAGCATTTT.

The chain has TRBV29-1 and TRBJ1-1; D remains ambiguous. This CDR3 spans 14 amino acids. Germline loops: CDR1 SQVTM, CDR2 ANQGSEA. Trimming removed 0 bases from V and 5 bases from J, with 13 bases in between. The CDR3 coding sequence is TGCAGCGTTGAAGATAGGTTTGTAAGTACTGAAGCTTTCTTT. Its translation: CSVEDRFVSTEAFF.

The chain couples TRBV6-5 to TRBJ1-2; D gene ambiguous. Per germline, CDR1 MNHEY and CDR2 SVGAGI. Trimming cost V 6 bases and J 0 bases, with 5 bases left between them. The CDR3 totals 12 residues. In nucleotides, the CDR3 is TGTGCCAGCAGAGTATCTAACTATGGCTACACCTTC. Amino acid sequence: CASRVSNYGYTF.

This clone was seen more than once but under ten times. The chain employs TRBV18 and TRBJ2-7; the D call may be TRBD1 or TRBD2 (7 bases each). Trimming removed 6 bases from V and 3 bases from J, with 12 bases in between. This CDR3 comprises 13 residues. Germline CDR1 is KGHSH and CDR2 is LQKENI. The chain's CDR3 is CASSGGTDYEQYV. The CDR3 DNA is TGTGCCAGCTCCGGGGGGACAGACTACGAGCAGTACGTC.

This clone has a handful of counts. Other DNA sequences in the same sample also yield this CDR3. J is TRBJ2-5 and V is TRBV18, with 11 bases lining up with TRBD2. The germline CDR1 and CDR2 sequences are KGHSH and LQKENI. Trimming took 3 bases from V and 4 from J; bases not matched to a gene: 1. The CDR3 length is 14 residues. The CDR3: CASSPGLAGETQYF. The CDR3 DNA reads TGTGCCAGCTCACCCGGACTAGCGGGAGAGACCCAGTACTTC. The full variable domain, its missing parts supplied by reference TRBV18 and TRBJ2-5, is NAGVMQNPRHLVRRRGQEARLRCSPMKGHSHVYWYRQLPEEGLKFMVYLQKENIIDESGMPKERFSAEFPKEGPSILRIQQVVRGDSAAYFCASSPGLAGETQYFGPGTRLLVL.

The rearrangement links TRBV6-5 to TRBJ2-5; maybe TRBD2 (6 bases). Germline CDR1 is MNHEY and CDR2 is SVGAGI. The V end was cut by 10 bases, the J end by 5 bases, with 11 bases between. This CDR3 comprises 11 residues. CDR3 region: CAIAGSETQYF. CDR3 bases: TGTGCCATCGCGGGGAGTGAGACCCAGTACTTC.

A few counts support this clone. This chain joins TRBV7-8 and TRBJ2-5; 7 nucleotides agree with TRBD2. Trimming cost V 5 bases and J 5 bases; bases outside gene matches: 8. The V gene's germline CDR1 is SGHVS and CDR2 FQNEAQ. The CDR3 totals 14 residues. The CDR3 spells CASSRDYSTETQYF. The CDR3 DNA follows: TGTGCCAGCAGCCGGGACTATAGTACGGAGACCCAGTACTTC.

The chain links TRBV7-2 to TRBJ1-2; TRBD1 might be the D (5 bases). V dropped 1 base and J dropped 1 base, with 10 bases sitting between them. The CDR3 contains 15 residues. In germline, CDR1 is SGHTA, CDR2 FQGNSA. Here the CDR3 reads CASSLGGTVNYGYTF. As DNA, the CDR3 is TGTGCCAGCAGCTTAGGAGGGACGGTTAACTATGGCTACACCTTC.

This clone was recorded a few times. The genes are TRBV4-1 and TRBJ1-1; D ambiguous. This CDR3 has 14 residues. The germline V gene encodes CDR1 MGHRA and CDR2 YSYEKL. Trimming pared 4 bases from V and 2 bases from J, leaving 11 bases between. CDR3 sequence reads: CASSPPLGNTEAFF. CDR3 sequence (DNA): TGCGCCAGCAGCCCTCCTCTGGGTAACACTGAAGCTTTCTTT.

CDR3 residues: CASSPVLTGGGTDTQYF. CDR3 in DNA: TGTGCCAGCAGCCCAGTACTCACAGGAGGAGGCACAGATACGCAGTATTTT. The chain combines TRBV9 with TRBJ2-3; either TRBD1 or TRBD2 may fit D (5 bases each). Germline lookup yields CDR1 SGDLS and CDR2 YYNGEE. V was clipped by 4 bases and J by 1 base, with 19 bases between them. The CDR3 sequence is 17 residues long.

This clone has a handful of counts. The rearrangement uses TRBV15 and TRBJ2-1, with D uncertain. Germline V lookup: CDR1 LNHNV, CDR2 YYDKDF (reference sequence). V shed 4 bases and J shed 3 bases, with 13 bases lying between them. CDR3 length: 15 amino acids. DNA of the CDR3: TGTGCCACCAGCACCAGAGAGAGCAGCTACAATGAGCAGTTCTTC. This sequence encodes CATSTRESSYNEQFF.

The genes are TRBV2 and TRBJ2-7; a weak D match, TRBD2 (5 bases). In germline, CDR1 is SNHLY, CDR2 FYNNEI. The CDR3 is 15 residues long. V lost 2 bases and J 7 bases, leaving 18 bases between the germline ends. The CDR3 here is CASSERQPFEGEQYV. In nucleotides, the CDR3 is TGTGCCAGCAGTGAAAGGCAACCGTTCGAGGGAGAGCAGTACGTC.

The chain uses TRBV28 and TRBJ2-6; the match to TRBD1 covers 8 bases. Trimming removed 5 bases from V and 0 bases from J; junction bases left unmatched: 3. Germline loops: CDR1 MDHEN, CDR2 SYDVKM. This CDR3 comprises 16 residues. This CDR3 reads CASSDRGYSGANVLTF. In DNA, the CDR3 is TGTGCCAGCAGTGACAGGGGCTACTCTGGGGCCAACGTCCTGACTTTC.

This clone appeared a few times. The sample holds other DNA sequences that translate to the same CDR3. This chain links TRBV5-1 with TRBJ2-3; 8 bases line up with TRBD1. Germline assignment: CDR1 SGHRS and CDR2 YFSETQ. The CDR3 contains 14 residues. V gave up 2 bases and J gave up 1 base; unmatched junction bases: 0. CDR3 amino acids: CASSLQGGTDTQYF. CDR3 coding DNA: TGCGCCAGCAGCTTACAGGGGGGCACAGATACGCAGTATTTT.

The sample holds a few counts of this clone. The V gene is TRBV7-9, the J gene TRBJ2-1; 9 nucleotides agree with TRBD2. The CDR3 is made up of 15 amino acids. Per germline, CDR1 SEHNR and CDR2 FQNEAQ (reference sequence). Unmatched junction bases numbered 2, after V lost 5 bases and J lost 0 bases. CDR3 nucleotides: TGTGCCAGCAGCCGTAGCGGGGGCTCCTACAATGAGCAGTTCTTC. It codes for CASSRSGGSYNEQFF.

The chain combines TRBV5-6 with TRBJ2-1; D unresolved. Per germline, CDR1 SGHDT and CDR2 YYEEEE. V dropped 2 bases and J dropped 7 bases, with 13 bases sitting between them. The CDR3 sequence is 14 residues long. DNA of the CDR3: TGTGCCAGCAGCTTACGAAATTGGGGTAATGAGCAGTTCTTC. It is translated as CASSLRNWGNEQFF.

This rearrangement joins TRBV7-2 to TRBJ2-7; a weak D match, TRBD1 (6 bases). This CDR3 contains 13 residues. V lost 3 bases to trimming and J lost 1 base, with 7 bases between them. Germline loops: CDR1 SGHTA, CDR2 FQGNSA. The CDR3 protein is CASSFRGSYEQYF. In DNA, the CDR3 is TGTGCCAGCAGCTTCAGGGGATCCTACGAGCAGTACTTC.

This clone was seen more than once but under ten times. The J gene is TRBJ2-2, the V gene TRBV7-9; D not resolved. Germline-derived CDR1 and CDR2 are SEHNR and FQNEAQ (reference sequence). The CDR3 consists of 16 residues. The germline V and J ends were trimmed by 5 bases and 0 bases, with 13 bases remaining between them. The CDR3 region has the DNA TGTGCCAGCAGCCCCGATGTAGGATCGAACACCGGGGAGCTGTTTTTT. Encoded protein: CASSPDVGSNTGELFF.

V gene TRBV10-3 combines with J gene TRBJ2-3; no definite D call. V dropped 6 bases and J dropped 3 bases, with 10 bases sitting between them. Germline assignment: CDR1 ENHRY and CDR2 SYGVKD. This CDR3 has 13 amino acids. CDR3 amino acids: CAIRAKETDTQYF. CDR3 DNA sequence: TGTGCCATCAGGGCTAAGGAGACAGATACGCAGTATTTT.

This clone has only a few counts. The rearrangement uses TRBV2 and TRBJ2-1; D gene uncertain. Germline V gives CDR1 SNHLY, CDR2 FYNNEI. V was pared by 7 bases and J by 2 bases, with 3 bases between. CDR3 length: 11 residues. In DNA, the CDR3 is TGTGCCAGCACCGCCTACAATGAGCAGTTCTTC. This codes for CASTAYNEQFF.

This clone was seen only a few times. The chain recombines TRBV21-1 with TRBJ1-1. TRBV21-1 is a known pseudogene. There are 13 residues in the CDR3. The CDR3 DNA reads as TGTGCCAGCAGCAAAGCCCCGAACACTGAAGCTTTCTTT. This gives the protein CASSKAPNTEAFF.